A selection of T cell receptor beta chains follows, all from one sample in a study of cytomegalovirus exposure and HLA in healthy donors. Data came from immunoSEQ multiplex PCR; TCRdb stores just in-frame clones and leaves some out. The top ten hold approximately 6.1% of the sample, which has about 150,000 clones, 82% seen once. Sequencing input: PBMCs. The source of these receptors is a man aged 25-40 years in good health and CMV-seropositive. The conserved cysteine and the conserved F or W are not part of the CDR3 here.

v_gene	j_gene	CDR3aa
TRBV5-5	TRBJ2-7	ASSKQGAASYEQY
TRBV30	TRBJ1-2	AWSVFTDTYGYT
TRBV4-1	TRBJ2-6	ASSQGDSYSGANVLT
TRBV5-6	TRBJ2-7	ASSMTGIGYEQY
TRBV5-1	TRBJ2-3	ASSTQGQGFTDTQY
TRBV7-2	TRBJ1-5	ASSLIAYQPQH
TRBV2	TRBJ2-1	ASSPLAGGLYNEQF
TRBV5-6	TRBJ2-3	ASRLWTFVTDTQY
TRBV15	TRBJ1-6	ATSRVYTGSRNSPLH
TRBV27	TRBJ2-1	ASSFPSGSRNEQF
TRBV18	TRBJ2-1	ATSAQYNEQF
TRBV7-2	TRBJ1-6	ASSHPPGDRTNSPLH
TRBV11-3	TRBJ2-5	ASSRRTASNQY
TRBV19	TRBJ2-7	ASSLTGTYEQY
TRBV18	TRBJ2-5	ASSPQGPGTGIGQTQY
TRBV19	TRBJ1-1	ASTIRGGNTEAF
TRBV28	TRBJ2-7	ASLGLANSYEQY
TRBV6-5	TRBJ1-2	ASRPSGSFSHGYT
TRBV13	TRBJ2-1	ASSLRVLGARYNEQF
TRBV28	TRBJ2-4	ASSLYGKWGSGAKNIQY
TRBV28	TRBJ2-7	ASSLRDREY
TRBV5-1	TRBJ1-5	ASSYNPRDRDLSNQPQH
TRBV28	TRBJ2-7	ASSPDRGEQY
TRBV7-2	TRBJ2-1	ASSFRARDLYNEQF
TRBV6-1	TRBJ1-5	ASTPSGGRPQH
TRBV27	TRBJ2-4	ASSDTALAKNIQY
TRBV7-9	TRBJ1-6	ASSGPGTGNSPLH
TRBV29-1	TRBJ2-7	SVTESSYEQY
TRBV19	TRBJ2-2	ASSTPGLDTGELF
TRBV28	TRBJ1-4	ASSLRTVATNEKLF
TRBV6-5	TRBJ2-7	ASSYGTGGYEQY
TRBV14	TRBJ2-5	ASSRDRGEAQY
TRBV18	TRBJ1-3	ASSPVESSGNTIY
TRBV6-5	TRBJ1-5	ASSFSGNSNQPQH
TRBV2	TRBJ1-1	ASSATRGTEAF
TRBV27	TRBJ2-7	ASSLSVSTSYEQY
TRBV9	TRBJ2-1	ASSVPGTYNEQF
TRBV28	TRBJ2-7	ASSLRQGPSYEQY
TRBV7-6	TRBJ2-5	ASSLQGQGMGRETQY
TRBV6-5	TRBJ2-1	ASSREGEKYNEQF
TRBV29-1	TRBJ1-5	SDTTGYLTYSNQPQH
TRBV5-1	TRBJ2-7	ASSLVAPSYEQY
TRBV25-1	TRBJ2-5	ASSGRGNREETQY
TRBV5-1	TRBJ1-1	ASSLVGVDLMASMNTEAF
TRBV5-8	TRBJ2-1	ASSLASASLSDEQF
TRBV27	TRBJ2-3	ASGDGLTLTDTQY
TRBV27	TRBJ2-1	ASSHGQGTLFHEQF
TRBV15	TRBJ2-1	ATSRVPGTALGDEQF
TRBV28	TRBJ2-4	ASSFSGLAKNIQY
TRBV30	TRBJ2-3	AWSAGGFTDTQY
TRBV27	TRBJ2-7	ASSLKTGGYEQY